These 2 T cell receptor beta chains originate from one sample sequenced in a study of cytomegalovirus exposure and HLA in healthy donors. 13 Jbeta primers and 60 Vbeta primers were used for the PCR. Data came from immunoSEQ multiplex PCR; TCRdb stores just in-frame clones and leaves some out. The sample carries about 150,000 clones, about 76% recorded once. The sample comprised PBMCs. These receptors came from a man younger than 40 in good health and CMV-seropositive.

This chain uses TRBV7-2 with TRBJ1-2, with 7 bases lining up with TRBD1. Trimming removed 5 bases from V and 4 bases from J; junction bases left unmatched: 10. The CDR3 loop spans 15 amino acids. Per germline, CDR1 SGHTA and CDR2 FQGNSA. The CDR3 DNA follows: TGTGCCAGCAGCCCGGAGGGGGCGATCCTCTATGGCTACACCTTC. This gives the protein CASSPEGAILYGYTF.

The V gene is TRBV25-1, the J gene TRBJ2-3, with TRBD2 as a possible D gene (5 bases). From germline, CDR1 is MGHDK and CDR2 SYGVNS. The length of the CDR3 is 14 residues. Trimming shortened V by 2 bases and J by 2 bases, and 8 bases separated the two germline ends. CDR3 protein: CASSEVGLTDTQYF. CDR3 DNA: TGTGCCAGCAGTGAAGTAGGACTCACAGATACGCAGTATTTT.